This T cell receptor beta chain was profiled in a study of T cells in Graves' hyperthyroidism and ophthalmopathy. Stability of Graves' hyperthyroidism was defined as absent ophthalmopathy progression within 18 months. In making diagnoses, clinical symptoms, serum thyroxine and TRAb, thyroid ultrasound and orbital computed tomography were all used. Broader study findings: A median 6.5 months before onset, the model predicted ophthalmopathy.

Regarding this clonotype: Its antigen is unknown.

Between the trimmed V and J ends, which lost 4 bases and 6 bases, there was a span of 13 bases. Germline V gene sequence: CDR1 SGHRS, CDR2 YFSETQ. The CDR3 length is 13 residues. Regions amplified from RNA transcripts were the TCR beta CDR3 regions. HTBI primers drove first-round RT-PCR of the TCR CDR3. From the multiplex PCR reads, TCRdb called clonotypes with MiXCR, one entry per CDR3 protein. The repertoire has around 350,000 distinct CDR3 sequences, about 19% of them found once; the top ten carry around 4%. The V call is TRBV5-1, the J call TRBJ1-1; a weak D match, TRBD1 (6 bases). Sequenced: blood. The origin of this receptor is a woman aged 18-29 years with Graves' hyperthyroidism. CDR3 DNA sequence: TGCGCCAGCAGCGCCATGGGGGGGCCTGAAGCTTTCTTT. Translated, it gives CASSAMGGPEAFF.